This paragraph covers one T cell receptor (beta chain) sequence. Some clones are missing from TCRdb's copy, which holds only in-frame ones; the method was immunoSEQ multiplex PCR. The sample contains approximately 220,000 clones, 65% to 90% of which appear only once. The data were obtained in a study of blood T cell repertoires in COVID-19. The CDR3 covers 16 residues. The germline V gene encodes CDR1 PRHDT and CDR2 FYEKMQ (reference sequence). Trimming removed 4 bases at V and 1 base at J, with 16 bases between. Sequencing used peripheral blood. This chain links TRBV13 with TRBJ1-1; maybe TRBD1 (5 bases). The receptor comes from a woman in her 70s with acute or convalescent COVID-19. The DNA for the CDR3 is TGTGCCAGCAGCTCGCTGCAGGGACTTGGGAACACTGAAGCTTTCTTT. It encodes CASSSLQGLGNTEAFF. The full variable domain, with the rest looked up from reference TRBV13 and TRBJ1-1, is AAGVIQSPRHLIKEKRETATLKCYPIPRHDTVYWYQQGPGQDPQFLISFYEKMQSDKGSIPDRFSAQQFSDYHSELNMSSLELGDSALYFCASSSLQGLGNTEAFFGQGTRLTVV.